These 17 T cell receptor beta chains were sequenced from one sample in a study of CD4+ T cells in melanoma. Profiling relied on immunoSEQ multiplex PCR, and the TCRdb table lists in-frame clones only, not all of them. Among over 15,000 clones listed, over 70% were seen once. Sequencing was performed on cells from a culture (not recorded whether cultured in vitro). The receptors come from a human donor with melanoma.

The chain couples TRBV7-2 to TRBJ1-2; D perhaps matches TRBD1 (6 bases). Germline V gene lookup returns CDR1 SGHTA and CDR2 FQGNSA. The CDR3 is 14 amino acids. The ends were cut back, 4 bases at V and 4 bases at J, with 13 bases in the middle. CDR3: CASSSRTEGYGYTF. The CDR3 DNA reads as TGTGCCAGCAGCTCCCGGACAGAGGGCTATGGCTACACCTTC.

CDR3 coding DNA: TGTGCCAGCAGCCAACTCGGCTGGGGACCCGATAACTATGGCTACACCTTC. Translating it yields CASSQLGWGPDNYGYTF. The J gene is TRBJ1-2, the V gene TRBV14; weak D call: TRBD1 (5 bases). Germline loops: CDR1 SGHDN, CDR2 FVKESK. The V end lost 2 bases, the J end lost 1 base, and 17 bases lay between the germline ends. This CDR3 has 17 amino acids.

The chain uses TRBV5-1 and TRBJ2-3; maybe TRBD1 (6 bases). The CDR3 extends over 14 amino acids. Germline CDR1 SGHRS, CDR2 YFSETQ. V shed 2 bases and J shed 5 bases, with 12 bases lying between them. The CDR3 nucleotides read TGCGCCAGCAGCTTAGGGGGTTCAGGAGATACGCAGTATTTT. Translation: CASSLGGSGDTQYF.

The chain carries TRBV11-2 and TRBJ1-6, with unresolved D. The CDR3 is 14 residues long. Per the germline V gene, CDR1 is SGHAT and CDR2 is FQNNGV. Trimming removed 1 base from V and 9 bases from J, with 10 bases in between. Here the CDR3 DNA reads TGTGCCAGCAGCTTAGTTGGAGTCGGTTCACCCCTCCACTTT. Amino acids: CASSLVGVGSPLHF.

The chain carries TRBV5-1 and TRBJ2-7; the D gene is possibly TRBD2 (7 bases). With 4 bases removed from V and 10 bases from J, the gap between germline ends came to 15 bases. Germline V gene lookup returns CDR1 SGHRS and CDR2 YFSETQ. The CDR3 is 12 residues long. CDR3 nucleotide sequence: TGCGCCAGCAGCGGGGAGGGGGGAGGCCAGTACTTC. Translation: CASSGEGGGQYF.

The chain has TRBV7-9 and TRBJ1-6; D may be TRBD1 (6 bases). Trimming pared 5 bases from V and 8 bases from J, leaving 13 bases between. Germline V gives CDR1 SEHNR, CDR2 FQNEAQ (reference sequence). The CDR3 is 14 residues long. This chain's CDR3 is CASSRTDVDSPLHF. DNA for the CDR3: TGTGCCAGCAGCAGGACAGACGTGGATTCACCCCTCCACTTT.

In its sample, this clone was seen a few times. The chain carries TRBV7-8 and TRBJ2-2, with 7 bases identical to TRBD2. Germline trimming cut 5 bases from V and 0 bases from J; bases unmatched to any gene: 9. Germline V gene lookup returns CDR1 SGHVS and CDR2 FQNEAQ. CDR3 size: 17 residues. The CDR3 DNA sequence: TGTGCCAGCAGCCAACGGTGGGAGGGCGCGAACACCGGGGAGCTGTTTTTT. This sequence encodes CASSQRWEGANTGELFF. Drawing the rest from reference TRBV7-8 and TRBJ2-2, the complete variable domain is GAGVSQSPRYKVAKRGQDVALRCDPISGHVSLFWYQQALGQGPEFLTYFQNEAQLDKSGLPSDRFFAERPEGSVSTLKIQRTQQEDSAVYLCASSQRWEGANTGELFFGEGSRLTVL.

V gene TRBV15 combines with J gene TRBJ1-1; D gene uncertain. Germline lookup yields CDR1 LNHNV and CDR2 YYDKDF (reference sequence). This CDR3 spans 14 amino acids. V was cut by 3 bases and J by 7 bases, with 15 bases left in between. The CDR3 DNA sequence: TGTGCCACCAGCAGGGATACCCCCGGGAATGAAGCTTTCTTT. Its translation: CATSRDTPGNEAFF.

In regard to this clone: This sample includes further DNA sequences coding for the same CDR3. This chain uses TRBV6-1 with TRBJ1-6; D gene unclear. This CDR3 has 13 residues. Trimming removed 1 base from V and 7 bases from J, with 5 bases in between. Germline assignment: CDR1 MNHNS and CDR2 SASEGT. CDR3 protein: CASSEEGNSPLHF. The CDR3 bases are TGTGCCAGCAGTGAAGAAGGGAATTCACCCCTCCACTTT.

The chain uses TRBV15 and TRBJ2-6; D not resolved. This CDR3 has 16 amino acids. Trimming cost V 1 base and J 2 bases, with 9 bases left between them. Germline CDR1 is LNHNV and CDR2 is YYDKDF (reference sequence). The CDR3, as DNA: TGTGCCACCAGCAGAGTCTGGTCCCCTGGGGCCAACGTCCTGACTTTC. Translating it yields CATSRVWSPGANVLTF. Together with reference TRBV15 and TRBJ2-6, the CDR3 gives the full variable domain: DAMVIQNPRYQVTQFGKPVTLSCSQTLNHNVMYWYQQKSSQAPKLLFHYYDKDFNNEADTPDNFQSRRPNTSFCFLDIRSPGLGDTAMYLCATSRVWSPGANVLTFGAGSRLTVL.

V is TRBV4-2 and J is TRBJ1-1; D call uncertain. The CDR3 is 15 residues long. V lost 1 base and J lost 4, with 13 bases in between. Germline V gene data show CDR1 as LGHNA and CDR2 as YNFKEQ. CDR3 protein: CASSQGAWLGTEAFF. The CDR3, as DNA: TGTGCCAGCAGCCAAGGGGCATGGCTTGGCACTGAAGCTTTCTTT.

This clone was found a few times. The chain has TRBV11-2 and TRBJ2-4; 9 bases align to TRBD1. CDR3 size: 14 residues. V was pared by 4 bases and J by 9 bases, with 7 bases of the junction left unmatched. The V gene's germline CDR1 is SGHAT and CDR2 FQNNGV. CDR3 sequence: CASSSTTGGVIQYF. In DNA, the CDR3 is TGTGCCAGCAGCTCGACGACAGGGGGTGTCATTCAGTACTTC.

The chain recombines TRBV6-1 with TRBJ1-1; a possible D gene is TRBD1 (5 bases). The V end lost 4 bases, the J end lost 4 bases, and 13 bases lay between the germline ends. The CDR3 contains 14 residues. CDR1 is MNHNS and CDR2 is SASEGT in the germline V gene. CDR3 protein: CASSAQGLGTEAFF. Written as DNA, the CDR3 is TGTGCCAGCAGTGCCCAGGGTTTGGGCACTGAAGCTTTCTTT.

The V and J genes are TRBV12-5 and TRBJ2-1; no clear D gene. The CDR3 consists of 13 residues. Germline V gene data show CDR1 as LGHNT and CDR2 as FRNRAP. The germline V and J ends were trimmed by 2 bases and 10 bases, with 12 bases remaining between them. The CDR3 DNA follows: TGTGCTAGTGGTTTGCCCTGGACGATGGAGCAGTTCTTC. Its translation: CASGLPWTMEQFF.

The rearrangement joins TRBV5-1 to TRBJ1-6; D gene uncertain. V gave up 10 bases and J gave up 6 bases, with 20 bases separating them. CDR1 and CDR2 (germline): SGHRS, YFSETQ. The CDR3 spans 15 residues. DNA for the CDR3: TGCGCCGCGATCCAGCTCGCCACACTTAATTCACCCCTCCACTTT. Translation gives CAAIQLATLNSPLHF.

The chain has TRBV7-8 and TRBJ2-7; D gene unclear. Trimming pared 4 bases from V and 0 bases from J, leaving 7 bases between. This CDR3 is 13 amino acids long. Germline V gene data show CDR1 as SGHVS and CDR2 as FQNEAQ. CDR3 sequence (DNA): TGTGCCAGCAGCTACTCAGTCTCCTACGAGCAGTACTTC. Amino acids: CASSYSVSYEQYF.

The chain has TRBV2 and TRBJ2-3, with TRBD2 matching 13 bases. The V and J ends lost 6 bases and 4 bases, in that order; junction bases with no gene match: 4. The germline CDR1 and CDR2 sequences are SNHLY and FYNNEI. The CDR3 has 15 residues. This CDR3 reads CASRRLAGGADTQYF. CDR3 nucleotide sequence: TGTGCCAGCAGACGACTAGCGGGGGGAGCAGATACGCAGTATTTT.